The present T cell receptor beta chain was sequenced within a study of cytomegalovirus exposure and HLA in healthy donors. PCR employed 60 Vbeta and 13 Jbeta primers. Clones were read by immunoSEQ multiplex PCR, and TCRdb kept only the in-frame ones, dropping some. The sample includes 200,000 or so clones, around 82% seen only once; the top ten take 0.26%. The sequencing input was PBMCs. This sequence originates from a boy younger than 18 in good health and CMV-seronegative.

CDR3: CASSNSGSSYEQYF. The CDR3 bases are TGTGCCAGCAGCAATAGCGGGAGCTCCTACGAGCAGTACTTC. The chain couples TRBV5-5 to TRBJ2-7; 9 bases are shared with TRBD2. J gave up 0 bases and V 4 bases, and 2 bases lay outside the gene matches. CDR1 is SGHKS, CDR2 YYEKEE, per germline (reference sequence). The CDR3 totals 14 residues.